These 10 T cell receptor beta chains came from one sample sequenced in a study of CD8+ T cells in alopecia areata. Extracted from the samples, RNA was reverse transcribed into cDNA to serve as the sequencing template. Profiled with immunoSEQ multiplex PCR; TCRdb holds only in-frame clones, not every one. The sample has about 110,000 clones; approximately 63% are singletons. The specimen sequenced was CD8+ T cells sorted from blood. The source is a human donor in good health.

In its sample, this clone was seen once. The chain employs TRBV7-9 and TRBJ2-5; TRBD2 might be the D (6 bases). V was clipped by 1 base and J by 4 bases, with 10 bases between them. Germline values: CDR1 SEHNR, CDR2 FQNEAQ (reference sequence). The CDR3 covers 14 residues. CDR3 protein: CASSLVTSTETQYF. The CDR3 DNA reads TGTGCCAGCAGCTTAGTCACTAGCACAGAGACCCAGTACTTC.

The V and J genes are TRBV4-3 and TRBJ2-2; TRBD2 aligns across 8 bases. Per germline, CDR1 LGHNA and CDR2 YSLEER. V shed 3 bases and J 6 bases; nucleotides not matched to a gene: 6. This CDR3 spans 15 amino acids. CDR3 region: CASSQTGGRPGELFF. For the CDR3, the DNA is TGCGCCAGCAGCCAGACGGGGGGGCGCCCCGGGGAGCTGTTTTTT.

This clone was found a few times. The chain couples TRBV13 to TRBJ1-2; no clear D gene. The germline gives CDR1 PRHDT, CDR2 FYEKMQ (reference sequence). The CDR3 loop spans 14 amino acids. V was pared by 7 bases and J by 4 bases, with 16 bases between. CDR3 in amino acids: CASTPGQGIYGYTF. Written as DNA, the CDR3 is TGTGCCAGCACCCCAGGCCAAGGGATCTATGGCTACACCTTC.

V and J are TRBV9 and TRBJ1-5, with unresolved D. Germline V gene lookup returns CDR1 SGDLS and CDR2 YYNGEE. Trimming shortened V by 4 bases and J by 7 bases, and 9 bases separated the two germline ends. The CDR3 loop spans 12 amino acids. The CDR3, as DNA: TGTGCCAGCAGCAAAGGCGGGCAGCCCCAGCATTTT. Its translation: CASSKGGQPQHF.

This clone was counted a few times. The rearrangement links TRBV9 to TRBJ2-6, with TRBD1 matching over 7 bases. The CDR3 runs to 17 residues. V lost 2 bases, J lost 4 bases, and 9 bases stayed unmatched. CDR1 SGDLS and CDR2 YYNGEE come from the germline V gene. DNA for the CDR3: TGTGCCAGCAGCGTCCGCTTACAGGGGTCCGGGGCCAACGTCCTGACTTTC. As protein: CASSVRLQGSGANVLTF.

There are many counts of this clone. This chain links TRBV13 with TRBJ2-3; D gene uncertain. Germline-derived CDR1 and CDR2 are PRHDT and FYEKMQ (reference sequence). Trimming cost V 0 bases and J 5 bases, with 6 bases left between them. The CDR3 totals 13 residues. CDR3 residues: CASSLGSGDTQYF. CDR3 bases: TGTGCCAGCAGCTTAGGCTCGGGAGATACGCAGTATTTT. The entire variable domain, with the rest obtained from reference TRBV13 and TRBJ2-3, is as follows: AAGVIQSPRHLIKEKRETATLKCYPIPRHDTVYWYQQGPGQDPQFLISFYEKMQSDKGSIPDRFSAQQFSDYHSELNMSSLELGDSALYFCASSLGSGDTQYFGPGTRLTVL.

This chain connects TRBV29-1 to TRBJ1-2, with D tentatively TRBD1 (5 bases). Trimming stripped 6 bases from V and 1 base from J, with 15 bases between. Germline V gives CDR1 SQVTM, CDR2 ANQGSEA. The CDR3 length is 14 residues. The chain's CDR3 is CSVAADTYNYGYTF. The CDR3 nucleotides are TGCAGCGTCGCCGCGGACACATATAACTATGGCTACACCTTC.

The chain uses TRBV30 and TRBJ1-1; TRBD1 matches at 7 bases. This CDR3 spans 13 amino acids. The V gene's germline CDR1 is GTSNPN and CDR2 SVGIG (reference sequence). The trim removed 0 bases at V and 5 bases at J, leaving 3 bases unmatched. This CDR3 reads CAWSVYRGTEAFF. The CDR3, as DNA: TGTGCCTGGAGTGTATACAGGGGAACTGAAGCTTTCTTT.

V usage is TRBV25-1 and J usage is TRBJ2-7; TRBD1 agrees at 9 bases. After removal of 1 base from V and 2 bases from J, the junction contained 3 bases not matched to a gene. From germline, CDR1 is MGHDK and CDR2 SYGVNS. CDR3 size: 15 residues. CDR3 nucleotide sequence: TGTGCCAGCAGTGAATTAGACAGGGGGACCTACGAGCAGTACTTC. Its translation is CASSELDRGTYEQYF.

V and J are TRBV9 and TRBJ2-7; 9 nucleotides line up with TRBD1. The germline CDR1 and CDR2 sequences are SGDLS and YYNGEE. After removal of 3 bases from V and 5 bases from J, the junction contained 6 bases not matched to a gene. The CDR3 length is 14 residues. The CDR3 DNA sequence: TGTGCCAGCAGCGAGGGACAGGGATTTAACGAGCAGTACTTC. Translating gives CASSEGQGFNEQYF. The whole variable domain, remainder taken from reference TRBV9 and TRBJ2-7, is DSGVTQTPKHLITATGQRVTLRCSPRSGDLSVYWYQQSLDQGLQFLIQYYNGEERAKGNILERFSAQQFPDLHSELNLSSLELGDSALYFCASSEGQGFNEQYFGPGTRLTVT.